The 21 T cell receptor beta chains listed next were all sequenced from one sample in a study of T cells after yellow fever vaccination. Via MiXCR, TCRdb re-called the 5' RACE reads, giving one row per CDR3 protein. The profile shows about 94,000 distinct CDR3 sequences, roughly 8.2% of them singletons. Sequenced here: CD8+ T cells not binding an NS4B(214-222) dextramer, sorted from PBMCs, sampled roughly 14 days after the first yellow fever vaccination. All receptors derive from a man aged 18 to 30 who received the YFV17D yellow fever vaccine.

The rearrangement joins TRBV7-2 to TRBJ2-1; 11 bases agree with TRBD2. CDR1 is SGHTA, CDR2 FQGNSA, per germline. V lost 4 bases and J lost 0; bases outside the gene matches: 5. The CDR3 has 17 amino acids. The CDR3 bases are TGTGCCAGCAGCTCACCTAGCGGGGGGCTCTCCTACAATGAGCAGTTCTTC. This sequence encodes CASSSPSGGLSYNEQFF. Full variable domain (rest looked up from reference TRBV7-2 and TRBJ2-1): GAGVSQSPSNKVTEKGKDVELRCDPISGHTALYWYRQSLGQGLEFLIYFQGNSAPDKSGLPSDRFSAERTGGSVSTLTIQRTQQEDSAVYLCASSSPSGGLSYNEQFFGPGTRLTVL.

Many counts were recorded for this clonotype. The chain recombines TRBV12-3 or TRBV12-4 with TRBJ2-7; D gene unclear. The CDR3 loop spans 12 amino acids. V gave up 2 bases and J gave up 2 bases, with 4 bases separating them. The CDR3 here is CASSLLAYEQYF. The CDR3, as DNA: TGTGCCAGCAGTTTATTGGCCTACGAGCAGTACTTC.

The chain employs TRBV29-1 and TRBJ1-1; no clear D. Germline V gene data show CDR1 as SQVTM and CDR2 as ANQGSEA. The CDR3 totals 10 residues. The CDR3 sequence is CSATWNKAFF. CDR3 DNA sequence: TGCTCCGCGACATGGAATAAAGCTTTCTTT.

The chain joins TRBV2 to TRBJ2-7, with D unresolved. From germline, CDR1 is SNHLY and CDR2 FYNNEI. V was shortened by 1 base and J by 6 bases, with 7 bases between the two germline ends. This CDR3 region has 12 residues. The CDR3 DNA follows: TGTGCCAGCAGTGAAGAGTTTCGCGAGCAGTACGTC. It specifies CASSEEFREQYV.

The chain employs TRBV5-6 and TRBJ2-5; tentatively, D is TRBD2 (6 bases). Germline CDR1 reads SGHDT; CDR2 reads YYEEEE. V was cut by 4 bases and J by 4 bases, with 14 bases left in between. The CDR3 sequence is 14 residues long. The CDR3 region has the DNA TGTGCCAGCAGCGCGGGACTTTCCCTAGAGACCCAGTACTTC. Translating it yields CASSAGLSLETQYF.

This chain's CDR3 is CASSLFRGALNNEQFF. CDR3 bases: TGTGCCAGCAGTTTATTTAGGGGGGCTCTTAACAATGAGCAGTTCTTC. The rearrangement joins TRBV27 to TRBJ2-1, with D perhaps being TRBD1 or TRBD2 (6 bases each). Germline-derived CDR1 and CDR2 are MNHEY and SMNVEV (reference sequence). V gave up 1 base and J gave up 5 bases, with 15 bases separating them. CDR3 size: 16 residues.

This clonotype was observed a few times. The J gene is TRBJ2-5, the V gene TRBV2, with TRBD1 identical over 10 bases. Per germline, CDR1 SNHLY and CDR2 FYNNEI. Losses at the gene ends were 5 bases for V and 4 bases for J; bases not matched to a gene: 7. CDR3 length equals 15 residues. The CDR3 nucleotides are TGTGCCAGCAGTACCCTTAGGACAGGGGGAGAGACCCAGTACTTC. Its protein product is CASSTLRTGGETQYF.

This clonotype was detected many times. V usage is TRBV3-1 and J usage is TRBJ1-6; D is ambiguous. V was shortened by 4 bases and J by 0 bases, with 10 bases between the two germline ends. CDR3 length equals 16 residues. Germline V gives CDR1 LGHDT, CDR2 YNNKEL (reference sequence). Here the CDR3 DNA reads TGTGCCAGCAGCCGGACGGCAAGCTCCTATAATTCACCCCTCCACTTT. Translated: CASSRTASSYNSPLHF. The full variable domain, its missing parts supplied by reference TRBV3-1 and TRBJ1-6, is DTAVSQTPKYLVTQMGNDKSIKCEQNLGHDTMYWYKQDSKKFLKIMFSYNNKELIINETVPNRFSPKSPDKAHLNLHINSLELGDSAVYFCASSRTASSYNSPLHFGNGTRLTVT.

V is TRBV7-9 and J is TRBJ1-1; D unresolved. Trimming pared 6 bases from V and 2 bases from J, leaving 4 bases between. The CDR3 is made up of 11 amino acids. Germline lookup yields CDR1 SEHNR and CDR2 FQNEAQ (reference sequence). CDR3 residues: CASSTNTEAFF. The CDR3 DNA reads TGTGCCAGCAGTACTAACACTGAAGCTTTCTTT. Using reference TRBV7-9 and TRBJ1-1 for the parts outside the CDR3, the full variable domain is DTGVSQNPRHKITKRGQNVTFRCDPISEHNRLYWYRQTLGQGPEFLTYFQNEAQLEKSRLLSDRFSAERPKGSFSTLEIQRTEQGDSAMYLCASSTNTEAFFGQGTRLTVV.

This chain uses TRBV15 with TRBJ1-5; TRBD1 agrees at 7 bases. The germline V gene encodes CDR1 LNHNV and CDR2 YYDKDF (reference sequence). V was clipped by 3 bases and J by 6 bases; unmatched bases: 17. The CDR3 runs to 18 residues. CDR3 in amino acids: CATSSFGQDNSWGQPQHF. The CDR3 nucleotides read TGTGCCACCAGCAGCTTTGGACAGGATAATAGTTGGGGTCAGCCCCAGCATTTT.

The chain uses TRBV6-1 and TRBJ2-5; perhaps TRBD2 as D (7 bases). This CDR3 region has 14 residues. Trimming stripped 5 bases from V and 6 bases from J, with 16 bases between. Germline lookup yields CDR1 MNHNS and CDR2 SASEGT. This chain's CDR3 is CASSMMGGAKTQYF. Here the CDR3 DNA reads TGTGCCAGCAGTATGATGGGGGGGGCGAAGACCCAGTACTTC.

This clonotype was counted ten times or more. The CDR3 here is CASSTGGPDEQFF. The CDR3 bases are TGTGCCAGCAGCACAGGGGGGCCGGATGAGCAGTTCTTC. The chain employs TRBV7-8 and TRBJ2-1; 8 bases are a match to TRBD1. Germline V gene data show CDR1 as SGHVS and CDR2 as FQNEAQ. CDR3 size: 13 residues. Trimming at V came to 5 bases and at J to 8 bases, leaving 5 bases not matched to a gene.

The V and J genes are TRBV7-3 and TRBJ2-1; 13 bases match TRBD2. Germline loops: CDR1 SGHTA, CDR2 FQGTGA. The CDR3 loop spans 16 amino acids. J lost 5 bases, V lost 5 bases, and 6 bases had no gene match. The CDR3 nucleotides are TGTGCCAGCAGCGCCGGACTAGCGGGGGACCACAATGAGCAGTTCTTC. Translating it yields CASSAGLAGDHNEQFF.

This clonotype came up a few times. The chain combines TRBV15 with TRBJ2-1; D gene ambiguous. The V gene's germline CDR1 is LNHNV and CDR2 YYDKDF (reference sequence). The V end lost 0 bases, the J end lost 2 bases, and 8 bases lay between the germline ends. The CDR3 is made up of 15 amino acids. The CDR3 loop is CATSRDLSPYNEQFF. CDR3 nucleotide sequence: TGTGCCACCAGCAGAGATCTTTCCCCCTACAATGAGCAGTTCTTC.

The sample holds many counts of this clonotype. The V call is TRBV6-5, the J call TRBJ1-4; D ambiguous. This CDR3 contains 15 residues. The germline V gene encodes CDR1 MNHEY and CDR2 SVGAGI. V was trimmed by 4 bases and J by 8 bases, leaving 17 bases between them. This CDR3 is CASSFWITPGEKLFF. DNA for the CDR3: TGTGCCAGCAGTTTTTGGATCACTCCGGGGGAAAAACTGTTTTTT.

This rearrangement joins TRBV19 to TRBJ2-7; a weak D match, TRBD2 (6 bases). Germline V gene sequence: CDR1 LNHDA, CDR2 SQIVND (reference sequence). V shed 8 bases and J shed 0 bases, with 14 bases lying between them. This CDR3 spans 14 amino acids. CDR3 amino acids: CASSGTPSSYEQYF. The CDR3 nucleotides are TGTGCCAGTTCCGGGACTCCCAGCTCCTACGAGCAGTACTTC.

This clonotype was observed a few times. The chain links TRBV11-2 to TRBJ2-5, with D perhaps being TRBD1 or TRBD2 (6 bases each). V dropped 5 bases and J dropped 0 bases, with 16 bases sitting between them. This CDR3 spans 16 amino acids. Germline CDR1 reads SGHAT; CDR2 reads FQNNGV. CDR3 coding DNA: TGTGCCAGCAGCCCTAGGGGGGACCCGTACCAAGAGACCCAGTACTTC. As protein: CASSPRGDPYQETQYF.

The rearrangement joins TRBV5-6 to TRBJ2-4, with TRBD2 matching over 7 bases. With V trimmed by 3 bases and J by 3 bases, 6 bases remained unmatched. In germline, CDR1 is SGHDT, CDR2 YYEEEE. The CDR3 runs 15 residues. The CDR3 coding sequence is TGTGCCAGCAGCTCCGTTGGGGGGGTCAAAAACATTCAGTACTTC. The encoded protein is CASSSVGGVKNIQYF.

This clonotype has more than one count but fewer than ten. The chain uses TRBV7-3 and TRBJ2-1, with 8 bases that match TRBD2. The CDR3 runs to 20 residues. V trimming: 1 base; J trimming: 6 bases; junction bases outside the gene matches: 20. The V gene's germline CDR1 is SGHTA and CDR2 FQGTGA. CDR3 nucleotides: TGTGCCAGCAGCTTAAACCCTATGGCGATTTTGGGACTAGAAGGCAATGAGCAGTTCTTC. Translated, it gives CASSLNPMAILGLEGNEQFF.

This clonotype was detected only a few times. The chain is built from TRBV7-9 and TRBJ2-7; the D is unclear. Germline CDR1 reads SEHNR; CDR2 reads FQNEAQ (reference sequence). V was clipped by 5 bases and J by 2 bases, with 7 bases between them. This CDR3 has 12 amino acids. The DNA for the CDR3 is TGTGCCAGCAGCATAAACACCTACGAGCAGTACTTC. Translated: CASSINTYEQYF.

This clonotype was seen more than once but under ten times. J is TRBJ1-4 and V is TRBV5-5, with D perhaps matching TRBD1 (5 bases). Trimming took off 4 bases at V and 5 bases at J, with 15 bases between the two ends. The CDR3 has 15 amino acids. CDR1 and CDR2 from the germline V gene are SGHKS and YYEKEE (reference sequence). This CDR3 reads CASSAHGDRNEKLFF. In nucleotides, the CDR3 is TGTGCCAGCAGCGCGCACGGGGACCGAAATGAAAAACTGTTTTTT.